This T cell receptor (beta chain) was sequenced during a study of shared clonotypes between healthy human individuals. Overall study results and limits: With few donors, the genetic and exposure-history diversity represented was limited. Estimated richness values were generally larger in naive subsets than in memory subsets.

Across several immunoSEQ plates, the genomic DNA of each subset was split evenly. As processed by the authors: ImmunoSEQ only sent back junction sequences with no quality scores, so filtering was done differently. Sequencing was performed with immunoSEQ multiplex PCR; in TCRdb, only in-frame clones are kept and a portion is missing. That table gives V, J and clone size, and the DNA gave D and trimming. The sample lists about 2.2 million clones; approximately 94% were seen once. The naive CD8 population came from CD45RO-negative cells selected for CCR7, without terminally differentiated effector memory CD45RA+ cells. About this clone: The antigen is not known.

Trimming pared 4 bases from V and 3 bases from J, leaving 16 bases between. CDR1 LNHDA and CDR2 SQIVND come from the germline V gene (reference sequence). This CDR3 region has 16 residues. The V call is TRBV19, the J call TRBJ2-1; D is ambiguous. Sequenced input: naive CD8+ T cells from PBMCs. This sequence originates from a young man in good health. Some clones in this sample may be carry-over from other donors' samples. DNA of the CDR3: TGTGCCAGTAGTACCGAAGGGCCGGGCGGCTACAATGAGCAGTTCTTC. It encodes CASSTEGPGGYNEQFF.